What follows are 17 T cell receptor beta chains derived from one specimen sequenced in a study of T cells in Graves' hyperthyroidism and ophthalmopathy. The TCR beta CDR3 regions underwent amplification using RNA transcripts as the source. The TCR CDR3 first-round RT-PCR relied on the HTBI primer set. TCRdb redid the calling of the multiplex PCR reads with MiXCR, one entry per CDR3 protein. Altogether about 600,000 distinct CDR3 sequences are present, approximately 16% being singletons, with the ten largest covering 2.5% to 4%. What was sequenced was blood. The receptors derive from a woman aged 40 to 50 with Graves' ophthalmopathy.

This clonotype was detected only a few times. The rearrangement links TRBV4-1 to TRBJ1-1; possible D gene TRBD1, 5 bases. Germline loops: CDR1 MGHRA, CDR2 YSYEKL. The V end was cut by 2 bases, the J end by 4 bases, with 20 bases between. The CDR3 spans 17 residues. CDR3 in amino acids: CASSQPGRGRGGTEAFF. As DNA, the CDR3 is TGCGCCAGCAGCCAACCAGGCCGGGGCCGAGGTGGCACTGAAGCTTTCTTT.

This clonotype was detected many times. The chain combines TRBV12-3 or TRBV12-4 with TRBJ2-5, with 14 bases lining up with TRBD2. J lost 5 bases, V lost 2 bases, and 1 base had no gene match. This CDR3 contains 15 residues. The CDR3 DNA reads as TGTGCCAGCAGTTTAAGGACTAGCGGGGGGGAGACCCAGTACTTC. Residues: CASSLRTSGGETQYF.

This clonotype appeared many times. The CDR3 is CASSQGWGGTEAFF. The CDR3 DNA sequence: TGTGCCAGCAGCCAAGGGTGGGGGGGGACTGAAGCTTTCTTT. The V and J genes are TRBV3-1 and TRBJ1-1, with D maybe TRBD1 (5 bases). The CDR3 loop spans 14 amino acids. Between the trimmed V and J ends, which lost 1 base and 5 bases, there was a span of 11 bases. Per germline, CDR1 LGHDT and CDR2 YNNKEL (reference sequence).

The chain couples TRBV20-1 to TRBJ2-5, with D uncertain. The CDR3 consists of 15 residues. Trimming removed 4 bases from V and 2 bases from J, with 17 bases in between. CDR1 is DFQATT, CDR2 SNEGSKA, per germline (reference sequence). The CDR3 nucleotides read TGCAGTGCTAAGGCTACCCGAAAGCCACAAGAGACCCAGTACTTC. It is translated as CSAKATRKPQETQYF.

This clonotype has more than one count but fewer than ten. The CDR3, as DNA: TGTGCCAGCAGTTTTCCGGGGGGCGGTGGCTACACCTTC. Translation: CASSFPGGGGYTF. This chain links TRBV27 with TRBJ1-2; maybe TRBD1 (6 bases). V shed 3 bases and J shed 7 bases, with 12 bases lying between them. The CDR3 runs to 13 residues. The germline gives CDR1 MNHEY, CDR2 SMNVEV (reference sequence).

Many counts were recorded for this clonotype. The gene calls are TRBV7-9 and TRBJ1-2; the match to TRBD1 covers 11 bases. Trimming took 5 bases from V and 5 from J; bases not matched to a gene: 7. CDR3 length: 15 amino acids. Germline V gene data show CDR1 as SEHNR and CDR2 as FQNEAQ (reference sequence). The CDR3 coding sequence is TGTGCCAGCAGCCATGGACAGGGGGCTGGGTATGGCTACACCTTC. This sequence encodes CASSHGQGAGYGYTF.

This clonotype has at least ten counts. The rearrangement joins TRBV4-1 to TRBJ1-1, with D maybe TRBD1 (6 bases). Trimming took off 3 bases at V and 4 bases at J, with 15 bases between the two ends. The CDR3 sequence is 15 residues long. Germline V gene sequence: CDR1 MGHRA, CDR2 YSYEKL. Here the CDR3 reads CASSQVQGLLTEAFF. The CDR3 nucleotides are TGCGCCAGCAGCCAGGTACAGGGTTTACTCACTGAAGCTTTCTTT.

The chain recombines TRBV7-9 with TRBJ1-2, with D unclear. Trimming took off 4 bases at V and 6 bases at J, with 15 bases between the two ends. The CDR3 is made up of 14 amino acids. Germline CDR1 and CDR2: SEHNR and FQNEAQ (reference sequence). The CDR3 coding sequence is TGTGCCAGCAGCTCGGACGGTGAGAGTGATGGCTACACCTTC. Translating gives CASSSDGESDGYTF. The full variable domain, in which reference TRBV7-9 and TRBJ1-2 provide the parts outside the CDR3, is DTGVSQNPRHKITKRGQNVTFRCDPISEHNRLYWYRQTLGQGPEFLTYFQNEAQLEKSRLLSDRFSAERPKGSFSTLEIQRTEQGDSAMYLCASSSDGESDGYTFGSGTRLTVV.

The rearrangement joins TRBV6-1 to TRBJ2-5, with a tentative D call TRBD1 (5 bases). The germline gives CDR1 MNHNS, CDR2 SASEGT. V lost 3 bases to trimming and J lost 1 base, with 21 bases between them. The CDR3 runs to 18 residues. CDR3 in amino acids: CASSDTAPWTHGQETQYF. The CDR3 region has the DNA TGTGCCAGCAGTGACACCGCGCCGTGGACACACGGCCAAGAGACCCAGTACTTC.

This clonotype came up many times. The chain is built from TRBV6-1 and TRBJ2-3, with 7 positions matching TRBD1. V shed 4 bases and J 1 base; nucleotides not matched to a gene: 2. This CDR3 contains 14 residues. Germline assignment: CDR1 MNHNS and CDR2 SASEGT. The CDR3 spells CASSGGGGTDTQYF. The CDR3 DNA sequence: TGTGCCAGCAGTGGAGGGGGCGGCACAGATACGCAGTATTTT.

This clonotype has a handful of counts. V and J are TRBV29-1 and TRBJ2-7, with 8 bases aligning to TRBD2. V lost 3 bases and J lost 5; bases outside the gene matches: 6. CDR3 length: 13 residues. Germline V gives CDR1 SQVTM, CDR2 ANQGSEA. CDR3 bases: TGCAGCGTTGACCTCGCGGGGGGCCACGAGCAGTACTTC. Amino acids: CSVDLAGGHEQYF.

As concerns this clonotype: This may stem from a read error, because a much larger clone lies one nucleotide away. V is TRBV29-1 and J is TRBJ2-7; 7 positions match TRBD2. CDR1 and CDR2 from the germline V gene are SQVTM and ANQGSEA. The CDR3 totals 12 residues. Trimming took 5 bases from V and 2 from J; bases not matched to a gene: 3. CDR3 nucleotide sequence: TGCAGCGTTCCTAGCGGTCCCTACGAGCAGTACTTC. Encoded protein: CSVPSGPYEQYF.

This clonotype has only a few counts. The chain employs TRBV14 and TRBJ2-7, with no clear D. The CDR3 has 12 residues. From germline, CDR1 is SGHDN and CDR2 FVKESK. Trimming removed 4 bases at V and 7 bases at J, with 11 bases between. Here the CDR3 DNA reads TGTGCCAGCAGCCCACAAGGCCTGGAGCAGTACTTC. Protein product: CASSPQGLEQYF.

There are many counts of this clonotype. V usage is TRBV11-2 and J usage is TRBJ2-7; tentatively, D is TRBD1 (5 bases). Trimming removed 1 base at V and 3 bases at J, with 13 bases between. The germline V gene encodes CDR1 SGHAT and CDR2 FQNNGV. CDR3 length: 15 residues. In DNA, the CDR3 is TGTGCCAGCAGCTTAGCAGGGCGGCTTTTCTACGAGCAGTACTTC. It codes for CASSLAGRLFYEQYF.

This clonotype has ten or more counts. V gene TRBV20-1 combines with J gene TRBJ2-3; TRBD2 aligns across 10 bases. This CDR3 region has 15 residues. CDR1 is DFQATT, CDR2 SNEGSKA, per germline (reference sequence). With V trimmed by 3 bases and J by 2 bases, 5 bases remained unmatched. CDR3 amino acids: CSASKLAGFTDTQYF. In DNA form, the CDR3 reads TGCAGTGCTAGTAAACTAGCGGGGTTCACAGATACGCAGTATTTT.

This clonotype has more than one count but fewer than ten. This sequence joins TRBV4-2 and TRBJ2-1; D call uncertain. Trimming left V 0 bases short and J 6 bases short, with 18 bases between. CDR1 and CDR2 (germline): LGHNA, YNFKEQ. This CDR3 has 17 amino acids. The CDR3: CASSQDDSPSSRNEQFF. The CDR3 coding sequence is TGTGCCAGCAGCCAAGATGACTCCCCCTCCTCCCGCAATGAGCAGTTCTTC.

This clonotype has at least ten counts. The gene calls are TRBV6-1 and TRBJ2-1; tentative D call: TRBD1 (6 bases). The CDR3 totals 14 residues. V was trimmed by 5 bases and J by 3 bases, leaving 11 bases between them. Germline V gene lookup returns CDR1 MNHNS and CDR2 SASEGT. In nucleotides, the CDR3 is TGTGCCAGCAGTCGATTGGACAGCTACAATGAGCAGTTCTTC. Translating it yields CASSRLDSYNEQFF.